This T cell receptor beta chain was identified in a study of cytomegalovirus exposure and HLA in healthy donors. V lost 2 bases and J 8 bases, leaving 15 bases between the germline ends. The CDR3 sequence is 15 residues long. CDR1 MNHEY and CDR2 SMNVEV come from the germline V gene (reference sequence). The PCR employed 60 Vbeta primers together with 13 Jbeta primers. Clones were read by immunoSEQ multiplex PCR, and TCRdb kept only the in-frame ones, dropping some. The table records about 120,000 clones, over 75% of them present only once. This chain uses TRBV27 with TRBJ1-4; a weak D match, TRBD1 (5 bases). This receptor was identified in a woman under 30 in good health and CMV-seronegative. The sample was PBMCs. The CDR3 DNA reads TGTGCCAGCAGTTTACAACAGGACCCGAGGGAAAAACTGTTTTTT. Its translation is CASSLQQDPREKLFF.